The entry below describes one T cell receptor beta chain. Its antigen is currently unknown. Germline V CDR1 and CDR2: SEHNR, FQNEAQ (reference sequence). Trimming removed 6 bases from V and 4 bases from J; junction bases left unmatched: 12. This CDR3 has 19 amino acids. The data were obtained in a study of cytomegalovirus exposure and HLA in healthy donors. Findings of the study overall: Many donors carried some public TCRs, although rarity characterized most TCR sequences. The listing of 160 or so TCR beta chains classed them as cytomegalovirus-associated.

It was with 60 Vbeta and 13 Jbeta primers that the PCR ran. The data were produced by immunoSEQ multiplex PCR, yet TCRdb's version contains in-frame clones alone and is incomplete. The sample records some 200,000 clones, over 70% being singletons. Source material: PBMCs. The source of this sequence is a man aged 45-60 years in good health and CMV-seronegative. The J gene is TRBJ2-1, the V gene TRBV7-9, with 16 bases that match TRBD2. The CDR3 loop is CASRTRGTSGGATYNEQFF. The DNA for the CDR3 is TGTGCCAGCAGAACCCGAGGGACTAGCGGGGGGGCTACGTACAATGAGCAGTTCTTC.